A single sample gave rise to the 17 T cell receptor beta chains below, sequenced in a study of STAT5B mutations in CD4+ large granular lymphocyte leukemia. Libraries were prepared by immunoSEQ multiplex PCR; TCRdb keeps only in-frame clonotypes and omits some of them. The profile shows about 38,000 clones, roughly 85% of them singletons. The sample consisted of CD4+ T cells from blood buffy coats. The receptors were gathered from a human donor in good health.

This clone was recorded a few times. One end of the junction varies from germline; a read error may be responsible. The V call is TRBV2, the J call TRBJ2-5; no firm D call. The CDR3 covers 11 residues. CDR1 is SNHLY and CDR2 is FYNNEI in the germline V gene. This CDR3 is CASREGETQYF. CDR3 coding DNA: TGTGCCAGCAGAGAAGGAGAGACCCAGTACTTC.

The J gene is TRBJ1-5, the V gene TRBV5-1; D is perhaps TRBD1 (6 bases). CDR1 and CDR2 from the germline V gene are SGHRS and YFSETQ. Trimming removed 4 bases from V and 6 bases from J, with 14 bases in between. CDR3 length: 14 amino acids. Here the CDR3 DNA reads TGCGCCAGCAGCCCCGAGGGGGGCGCTCAGCCCCAGCATTTT. Residues: CASSPEGGAQPQHF.

The chain uses TRBV6-5 and TRBJ1-5, with D possibly matching TRBD1 (5 bases). CDR1 is MNHEY, CDR2 SVGAGI, per germline. With 9 bases removed from V and 4 bases from J, the gap between germline ends came to 7 bases. CDR3 length: 11 amino acids. The CDR3 DNA sequence: TGTGCCAGTGGGGGTAATCAGCCCCAGCATTTT. Amino acid sequence: CASGGNQPQHF.

The rearrangement uses TRBV28 and TRBJ1-5; possibly TRBD1 for D (5 bases). Trimming shortened V by 3 bases and J by 4 bases, and 16 bases separated the two germline ends. This CDR3 region has 16 residues. The germline V gene encodes CDR1 MDHEN and CDR2 SYDVKM. In DNA form, the CDR3 reads TGTGCCAGCAGTTTTAGCGGGGGTGTAAGTAATCAGCCCCAGCATTTT. Translated: CASSFSGGVSNQPQHF. Combining the CDR3 with reference TRBV28 and TRBJ1-5 gives the whole variable domain DVKVTQSSRYLVKRTGEKVFLECVQDMDHENMFWYRQDPGLGLRLIYFSYDVKMKEKGDIPEGYSVSREKKERFSLILESASTNQTSMYLCASSFSGGVSNQPQHFGDGTRLSIL.

This chain uses TRBV28 with TRBJ1-5; TRBD1 aligns across 7 bases. The CDR3 covers 17 residues. V was pared by 9 bases and J by 2 bases, with 16 bases of the junction left unmatched. Germline V gives CDR1 MDHEN, CDR2 SYDVKM. In DNA, the CDR3 is TGTGCCAGTCAAACAGCAGGGGGATTGTACGGCAATCAGCCCCAGCATTTT. It codes for CASQTAGGLYGNQPQHF.

The chain is built from TRBV7-6 and TRBJ1-4; tentative D call: TRBD1 (6 bases). With 5 bases removed from V and 4 bases from J, the gap between germline ends came to 11 bases. Per germline, CDR1 SGHVS and CDR2 FNYEAQ. CDR3 size: 14 residues. This chain's CDR3 is CASSRDRLNEKLFF. The CDR3, as DNA: TGTGCCAGCAGCCGCGACAGGCTTAATGAAAAACTGTTTTTT.

The chain has TRBV7-2 and TRBJ1-4, with a weak D call TRBD1 (6 bases). The CDR3 is made up of 15 amino acids. Germline CDR1 SGHTA, CDR2 FQGNSA. Trimming took off 6 bases at V and 8 bases at J, with 19 bases between the two ends. For the CDR3, the DNA is TGTGCCAGCAGGAGGTCGGGCAGGGGAGACGAAAAACTGTTTTTT. As protein: CASRRSGRGDEKLFF.

V and J are TRBV28 and TRBJ1-5; D unclear. Trimming pared 6 bases from V and 7 bases from J, leaving 10 bases between. This CDR3 contains 12 residues. Germline CDR1 reads MDHEN; CDR2 reads SYDVKM. The CDR3 DNA sequence: TGTGCCAGCAGCATGACCCGGCAGCCCCAGCATTTT. Its protein product is CASSMTRQPQHF.

The chain recombines TRBV5-1 with TRBJ2-3, with D perhaps matching TRBD1 or TRBD2 (6 bases each). The CDR3 contains 14 residues. The V end was cut by 3 bases, the J end by 1 base, with 9 bases between. Germline V CDR1 and CDR2: SGHRS, YFSETQ. CDR3 residues: CASSSEGGTDTQYF. The CDR3, as DNA: TGCGCCAGCAGCTCGGAGGGGGGCACAGATACGCAGTATTTT. The entire variable domain, with the rest obtained from reference TRBV5-1 and TRBJ2-3, is as follows: KAGVTQTPRYLIKTRGQQVTLSCSPISGHRSVSWYQQTPGQGLQFLFEYFSETQRNKGNFPGRFSGRQFSNSRSEMNVSTLELGDSALYLCASSSEGGTDTQYFGPGTRLTVL.

The rearrangement links TRBV5-1 to TRBJ2-3, with 9 bases aligning to TRBD2. V lost 2 bases, J lost 5 bases, and 6 bases stayed unmatched. Germline values: CDR1 SGHRS, CDR2 YFSETQ. The CDR3 totals 15 residues. In DNA form, the CDR3 reads TGCGCCAGCAGCTTCCAGCGGGGGGTCGAAGATACGCAGTATTTT. Protein sequence: CASSFQRGVEDTQYF. Together with reference TRBV5-1 and TRBJ2-3, the CDR3 gives the full variable domain: KAGVTQTPRYLIKTRGQQVTLSCSPISGHRSVSWYQQTPGQGLQFLFEYFSETQRNKGNFPGRFSGRQFSNSRSEMNVSTLELGDSALYLCASSFQRGVEDTQYFGPGTRLTVL.

The V call is TRBV5-1, the J call TRBJ2-3, with 11 positions matching TRBD2. V lost 5 bases to trimming and J lost 0 bases; unmatched junction nucleotides: 5. The CDR3 is made up of 16 amino acids. Per the germline V gene, CDR1 is SGHRS and CDR2 is YFSETQ. The CDR3: CASSSGGGLSTDTQYF. Written as DNA, the CDR3 is TGCGCCAGCAGTAGCGGGGGGGGTCTTAGCACAGATACGCAGTATTTT.

This chain connects TRBV27 to TRBJ2-7, with D uncertain. Trimming took off 7 bases at V and 2 bases at J, with 12 bases between the two ends. Germline CDR1 reads MNHEY; CDR2 reads SMNVEV (reference sequence). The CDR3 has 13 amino acids. The DNA of the CDR3 is TGTGCCAGCATGGCTACAGCTCCCTACGAGCAGTACTTC. Translating gives CASMATAPYEQYF.

In DNA form, the CDR3 reads TGTGCCAGCAGTTCGCCAAGCGGGAGAGTGAACAATGAGCAGTTCTTC. It codes for CASSSPSGRVNNEQFF. The chain carries TRBV27 and TRBJ2-1; TRBD2 aligns across 8 bases. J gave up 5 bases and V 4 bases, and 10 bases lay outside the gene matches. CDR3 length: 16 residues. Germline lookup yields CDR1 MNHEY and CDR2 SMNVEV (reference sequence).

The chain employs TRBV10-3 and TRBJ1-1; 12 bases align to TRBD1. Germline CDR1 is ENHRY and CDR2 is SYGVKD. The J segment lost 9 bases and the V segment lost 3 bases, leaving 8 bases of the junction unmatched. There are 15 residues in the CDR3. CDR3 residues: CAISDPGTGGRQAFF. The CDR3 DNA follows: TGTGCCATCAGTGATCCCGGGACAGGGGGCCGCCAAGCTTTCTTT.

Only a few counts were recorded for this clone. The chain carries TRBV7-2 and TRBJ2-7; TRBD1 matches 9 bases. The CDR3 has 17 amino acids. V lost 2 bases, J lost 6 bases, and 14 bases stayed unmatched. The V gene's germline CDR1 is SGHTA and CDR2 FQGNSA. In DNA form, the CDR3 reads TGTGCCAGCAGCTTAAGGGACAGGGAGACGCCGTACCGCGAGCAGTACTTC. Translation gives CASSLRDRETPYREQYF.

This chain uses TRBV29-1 with TRBJ2-5; 8 nucleotides line up with TRBD2. The trim removed 1 base at V and 6 bases at J, leaving 4 bases unmatched. There are 13 residues in the CDR3. CDR1 is SQVTM, CDR2 ANQGSEA, per germline. CDR3 residues: CSVEGSGTKTQYF. CDR3 sequence (DNA): TGCAGCGTTGAAGGTAGCGGGACGAAGACCCAGTACTTC.

This clone was detected a few times. This chain uses TRBV7-9 with TRBJ1-2, with D possibly TRBD1 on 6 matching bases. The CDR3 extends over 13 amino acids. Germline CDR1 reads SEHNR; CDR2 reads FQNEAQ (reference sequence). The V gene lost 5 bases and the J gene lost 6 bases, with 13 bases spanning the gap. The CDR3 DNA reads as TGTGCCAGCAGCCTTCGGAGGGGGGATGGCTACACCTTC. Its translation is CASSLRRGDGYTF.